This entry is about one T cell receptor beta chain. Its antigen is unknown. This CDR3 has 14 amino acids. The V gene's germline CDR1 is SGHRS and CDR2 YFSETQ. V was shortened by 5 bases and J by 0 bases, with 8 bases between the two germline ends. This entry comes from a study of cytomegalovirus exposure and HLA in healthy donors. The study's findings and limits: A later analysis found first-cohort TCR clusters tended to co-occur in the approximately 120 validation repertoires.

TCRdb's table, derived via immunoSEQ multiplex PCR, lists solely in-frame clones and lacks some. The repertoire consists of some 250,000 clones, with 90% occurring once and the leading ten covering under 0.45%. The chain joins TRBV5-1 to TRBJ1-4; D ambiguous. This clonotype originated in a woman between 18 and 30 years old in good health and CMV-seronegative. The sample consisted of PBMCs. This CDR3 is CASSPVTTNEKLFF. CDR3 DNA sequence: TGCGCCAGCAGTCCAGTTACAACTAATGAAAAACTGTTTTTT.